The sequence of this TCR beta chain was determined in a study of T cells in Graves' hyperthyroidism and ophthalmopathy. General study findings and limits: From stable hyperthyroidism, ophthalmopathy was separated by a 13 V-J model.

With a duration under 2 months, the hyperthyroidism was newly diagnosed in patients aged 18 to 65. Those patients with uncontrolled infection, other autoimmune disease, pregnancy or lactation were excluded. Source material for PBMCs was about 10 ml fresh peripheral blood. There are many counts of this clonotype. Its antigen is still unknown. The investigators amplified TCR beta CDR3 regions from RNA transcripts. The primer set for the first-round RT-PCR of the TCR CDR3 was HTBI. TCRdb re-called the multiplex PCR reads with MiXCR, one entry per CDR3 protein. The table has 550,000 to 850,000 distinct CDR3 sequences, around a sixth seen once. CDR3 size: 15 residues. The V and J ends lost 2 bases and 2 bases respectively, with 12 bases between them. Per the germline V gene, CDR1 is SGHAT and CDR2 is FQNNGV.

The chain has TRBV11-2 and TRBJ1-2; D gene uncertain. Source material: blood. This TCR derives from a woman between 45 and 60 years old with Graves' hyperthyroidism that later progressed to Graves' ophthalmopathy. The CDR3 coding sequence is TGTGCCAGCAGCTTACTCTCGACGGACAACTATGGCTACACCTTC. Protein product: CASSLLSTDNYGYTF.